This record covers a single T cell receptor (beta chain). The clone's antigen remains unknown. No clone much larger than this one lies a single base away; base qualities are absent. Spanning cysteine to phenylalanine, the CDR3 consists of 15 amino acids. The read is trimmed to its CDR3 DNA, 45 bases read in frame from base 1. V is shortened by 0 bases, J by 1 base, and the region joining them spans 6 bases. The germline V gene (reference sequence) sets CDR1 to LNHNV and CDR2 to YYDKDF. The entry originates in a study of blood T cell repertoires in COVID-19 (dated by TCRdb to about 2020). For context, the study as a whole: The collaborator samples originated in the United States, Italy and Spain and spanned the acute and convalescent phases of COVID-19. The samples were drawn from two sources: the first 160 participants of the ongoing ImmuneRACE study, and 1,254 subjects contributed by 6 global collaborators. The dataset comprised deeply sampled blood TCRbeta repertoires from subjects exposed to, actively infected with, or recovered from COVID-19. HLA class I and class II types, where available, came from metadata supplied by the sample provider rather than from assay-based typing. The material from the prospective study consisted of cDNA or gDNA derived from T cells, B-cell-depleted T cells, or PBMCs. Nearly every sample came with metadata listing a de-identified subject ID, COVID-19 status, age in years and sex. The repertoires were released in a freely available public database meant as a resource for research on the immune response to SARS-CoV-2.

Study-wide conclusions, independent of this receptor: The quantity of clinical and demographic metadata differed by source and by participant and was supplied without curation.

Whole blood was collected in K2EDTA tubes by collaborating institutions according to the institutions' own protocols. Collaborator samples were shipped for TCRbeta analysis as frozen whole blood, isolated PBMCs, or DNA extracted from either sample type. TCRbeta CDR3 regions were amplified from genomic DNA using the immunoSEQ Assay, a bias-controlled multiplex PCR. The study's own analysis went as follows. Within the assay, amplification of reference gene primers was used to estimate how many nucleated cells each sample contained. To quantify the absolute abundance of each unique TCRbeta CDR3 rearrangement, sequence reads were collapsed and filtered. Productive Simpson clonality was computed per sample as the square root of Simpson's diversity index over productive rearrangements. TCRdb retrieved this table from immuneACCESS and kept in-frame rearrangements only. Not all clones are present; in checked studies, unresolved V genes account for under half, and no reason is known for the remainder. V and J calls and clone size are as listed in that table; D and trimming were resolved from the DNA. This sample holds around 620,000 clones; 85% to 90% were observed only once. The ten largest make up roughly 0.25% of the sample.

The sample comprised peripheral blood. This clonotype originated in a woman aged 18-30 years with acute or convalescent COVID-19. This sequence uses TRBV15 and TRBJ2-2; there is no confident call for the D gene. The CDR3 reads as follows: CATSREVENTGELFF. The nucleotide sequence is TGTGCCACCAGCAGAGAGGTAGAGAACACCGGGGAGCTGTTTTTT.